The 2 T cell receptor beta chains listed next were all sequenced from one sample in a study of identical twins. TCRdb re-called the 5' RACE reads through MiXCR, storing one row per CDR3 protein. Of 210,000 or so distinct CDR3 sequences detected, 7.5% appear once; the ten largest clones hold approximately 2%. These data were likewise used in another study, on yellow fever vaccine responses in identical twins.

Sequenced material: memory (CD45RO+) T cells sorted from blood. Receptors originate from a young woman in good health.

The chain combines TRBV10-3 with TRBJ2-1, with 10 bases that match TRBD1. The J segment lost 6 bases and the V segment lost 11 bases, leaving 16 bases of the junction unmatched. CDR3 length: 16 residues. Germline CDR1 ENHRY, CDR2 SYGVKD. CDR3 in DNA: TGTGCCCTCGAATCCGGGACAGGGGCATGGGGCAATGAGCAGTTCTTC. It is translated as CALESGTGAWGNEQFF.

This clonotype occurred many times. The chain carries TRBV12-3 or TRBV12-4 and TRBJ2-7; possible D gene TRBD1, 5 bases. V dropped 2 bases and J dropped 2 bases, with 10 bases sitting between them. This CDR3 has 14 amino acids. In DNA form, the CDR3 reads TGTGCCAGCAGTTTATCCACAGGCACCTACGAGCAGTACTTC. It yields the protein CASSLSTGTYEQYF.